This T cell receptor (beta chain) appears in the sequencing data of a study of CD8 T cells in Susac syndrome. Study as a whole: Treatment status at blood draw for the Susac syndrome patients was therapy-naive, corticosteroids, or intravenous immunoglobulin alone. Findings and caveats of the study: There was no clonal expansion in the CD4+ T cell repertoires of Susac syndrome.

RNA, at about 0.45 to 1 ug, was reverse transcribed with random hexamers. TCRdb fed the immunoSEQ multiplex PCR reads into MiXCR, producing one record per CDR3 protein. Of roughly 160,000 distinct CDR3 sequences listed, approximately 95% are singletons. About this clonotype: What it recognizes is unknown.

CDR3 size: 14 residues. Germline V CDR1 and CDR2: DFQATT, SNEGSKA (reference sequence). With 0 bases removed from V and 2 bases from J, the gap between germline ends came to 11 bases. Negative isolation yielded CD8+ and CD4+ T cells; FACS enriched TEMRA cells. The chain links TRBV20-1 to TRBJ2-7; TRBD2 is a possible D gene (5 bases). This TCR was recovered from a human donor with Susac syndrome. Material: CD4+ T cells from PBMCs. The CDR3 DNA is TGCAGTGCTAGAGAAGTTGGCGGGCCCTACGAGCAGTACTTC. It codes for CSAREVGGPYEQYF.